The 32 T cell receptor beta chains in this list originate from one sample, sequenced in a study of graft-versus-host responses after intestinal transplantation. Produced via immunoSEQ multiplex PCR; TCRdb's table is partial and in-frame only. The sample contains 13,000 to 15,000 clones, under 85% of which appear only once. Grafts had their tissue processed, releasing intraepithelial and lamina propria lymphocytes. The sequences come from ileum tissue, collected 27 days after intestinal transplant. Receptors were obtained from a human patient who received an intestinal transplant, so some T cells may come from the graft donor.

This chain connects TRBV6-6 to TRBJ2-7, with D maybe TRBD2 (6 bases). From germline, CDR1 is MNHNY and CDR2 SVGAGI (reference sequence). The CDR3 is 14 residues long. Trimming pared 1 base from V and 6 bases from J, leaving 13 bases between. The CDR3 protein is CASSYLGLSGEQYV. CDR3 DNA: TGTGCCAGCAGTTACTTAGGACTATCGGGCGAGCAGTACGTC.

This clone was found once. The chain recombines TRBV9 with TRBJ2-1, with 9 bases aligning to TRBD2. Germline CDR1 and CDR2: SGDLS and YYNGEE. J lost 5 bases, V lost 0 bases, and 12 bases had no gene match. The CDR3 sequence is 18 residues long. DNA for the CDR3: TGTGCCAGCAGCGTAGAGGTCATTGGGGCTAGCGGGAACAATGAGCAGTTCTTC. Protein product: CASSVEVIGASGNNEQFF.

The CDR3 reads CASSVSPGQNYGYTF. The CDR3 DNA follows: TGTGCCAGCAGCGTATCCCCGGGACAGAACTATGGCTACACCTTC. V and J are TRBV9 and TRBJ1-2; 7 bases match TRBD1. This CDR3 region has 15 residues. Germline trimming cut 1 base from V and 2 bases from J; bases unmatched to any gene: 5. The V gene's germline CDR1 is SGDLS and CDR2 YYNGEE.

This CDR3 is CASSLGGLAGGYTDTQYF. As DNA, the CDR3 is TGCGCCAGCAGCTTAGGCGGACTAGCGGGGGGGTACACAGATACGCAGTATTTT. The chain recombines TRBV5-1 with TRBJ2-3, with TRBD2 identical over 15 bases. The CDR3 extends over 18 amino acids. Germline loops: CDR1 SGHRS, CDR2 YFSETQ. Trimming at V came to 2 bases and at J to 2 bases, leaving 6 bases not matched to a gene.

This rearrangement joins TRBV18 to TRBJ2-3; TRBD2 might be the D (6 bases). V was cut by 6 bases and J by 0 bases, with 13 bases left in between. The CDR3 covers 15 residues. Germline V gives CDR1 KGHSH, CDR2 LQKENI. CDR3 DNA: TGTGCCAGCTCCCCGTGGGGGGAAAGCACAGATACGCAGTATTTT. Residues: CASSPWGESTDTQYF.

The CDR3 spells CATSRVRGEAETQYF. In nucleotides, the CDR3 is TGTGCCACCAGCAGAGTTCGAGGGGAGGCAGAGACCCAGTACTTC. The V gene is TRBV15, the J gene TRBJ2-5; tentative D call: TRBD2 (6 bases). The CDR3 contains 15 residues. Germline loops: CDR1 LNHNV, CDR2 YYDKDF (reference sequence). Trimming cost V 1 base and J 4 bases, with 13 bases left between them.

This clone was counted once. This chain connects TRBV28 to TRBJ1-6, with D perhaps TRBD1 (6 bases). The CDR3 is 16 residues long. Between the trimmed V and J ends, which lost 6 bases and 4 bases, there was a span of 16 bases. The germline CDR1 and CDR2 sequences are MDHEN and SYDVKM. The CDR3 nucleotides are TGTGCCAGCAGCGGGGAAGAGGACAGTTATAATTCACCCCTCCACTTT. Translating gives CASSGEEDSYNSPLHF.

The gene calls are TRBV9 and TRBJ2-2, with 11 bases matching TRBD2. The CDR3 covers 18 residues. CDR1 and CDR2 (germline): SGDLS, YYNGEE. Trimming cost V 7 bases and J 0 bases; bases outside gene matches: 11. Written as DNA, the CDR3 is TGTGCCAGCGGTTCTTACGGGACTAGCGGTTCGAACACCGGGGAGCTGTTTTTT. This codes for CASGSYGTSGSNTGELFF.

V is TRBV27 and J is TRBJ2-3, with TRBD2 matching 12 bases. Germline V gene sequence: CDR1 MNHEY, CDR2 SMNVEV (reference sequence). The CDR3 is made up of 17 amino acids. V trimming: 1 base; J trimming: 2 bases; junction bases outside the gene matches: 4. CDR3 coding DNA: TGTGCCAGCAGTTTATATCCTAGCGGGGGGGCCACAGATACGCAGTATTTT. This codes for CASSLYPSGGATDTQYF.

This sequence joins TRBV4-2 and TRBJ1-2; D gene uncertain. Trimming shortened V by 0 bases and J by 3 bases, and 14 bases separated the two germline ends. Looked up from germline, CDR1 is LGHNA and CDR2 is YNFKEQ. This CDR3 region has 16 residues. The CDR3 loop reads CASSQEVGGWHYGYTF. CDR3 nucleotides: TGTGCCAGCAGCCAAGAGGTCGGAGGGTGGCACTATGGCTACACCTTC.

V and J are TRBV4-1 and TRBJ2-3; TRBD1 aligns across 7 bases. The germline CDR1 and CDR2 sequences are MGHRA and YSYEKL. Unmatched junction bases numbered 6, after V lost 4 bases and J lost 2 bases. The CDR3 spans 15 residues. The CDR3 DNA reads TGCGCCAGCAGCCCCTCCGGGACAGACACAGATACGCAGTATTTT. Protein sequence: CASSPSGTDTDTQYF.

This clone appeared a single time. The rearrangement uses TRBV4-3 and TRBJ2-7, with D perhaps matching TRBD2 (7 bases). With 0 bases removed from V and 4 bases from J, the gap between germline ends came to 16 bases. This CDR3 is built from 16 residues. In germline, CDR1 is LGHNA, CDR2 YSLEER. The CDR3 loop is CASSQDRGGGSYEQYV. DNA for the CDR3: TGCGCCAGCAGCCAAGATAGAGGGGGGGGGTCATACGAGCAGTACGTC.

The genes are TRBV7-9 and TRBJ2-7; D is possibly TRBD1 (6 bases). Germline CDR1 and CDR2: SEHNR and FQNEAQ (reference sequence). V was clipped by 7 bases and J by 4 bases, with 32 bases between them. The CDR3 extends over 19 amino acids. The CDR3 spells CASNPIPEAQGRFGYEQYF. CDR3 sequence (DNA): TGTGCCAGCAACCCTATACCCGAAGCACAGGGACGCTTCGGTTACGAGCAGTACTTC.

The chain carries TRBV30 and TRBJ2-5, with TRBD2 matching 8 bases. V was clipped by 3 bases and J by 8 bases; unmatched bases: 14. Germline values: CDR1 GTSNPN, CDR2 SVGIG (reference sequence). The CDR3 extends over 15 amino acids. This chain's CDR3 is CAWRLTSGRMITQYF. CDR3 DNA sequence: TGTGCCTGGAGGCTAACTAGCGGAAGAATGATAACCCAGTACTTC.

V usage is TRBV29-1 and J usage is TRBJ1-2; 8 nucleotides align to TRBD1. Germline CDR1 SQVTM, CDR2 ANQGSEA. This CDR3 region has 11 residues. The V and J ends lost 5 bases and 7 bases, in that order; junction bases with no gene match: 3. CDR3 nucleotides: TGCAGCGTTAGGACAGGGTCTGGCTACACCTTC. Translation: CSVRTGSGYTF. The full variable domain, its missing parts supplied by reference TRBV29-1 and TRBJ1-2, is SAVISQKPSRDICQRGTSLTIQCQVDSQVTMMFWYRQQPGQSLTLIATANQGSEATYESGFVIDKFPISRPNLTFSTLTVSNMSPEDSSIYLCSVRTGSGYTFGSGTRLTVV.

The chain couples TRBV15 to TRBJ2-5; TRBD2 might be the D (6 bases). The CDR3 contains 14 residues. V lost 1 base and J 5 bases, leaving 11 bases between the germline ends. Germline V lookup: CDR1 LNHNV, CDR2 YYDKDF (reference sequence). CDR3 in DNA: TGTGCCACCAGCAGAGGGAGGGGCGGGGAGACCCAGTACTTC. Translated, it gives CATSRGRGGETQYF.

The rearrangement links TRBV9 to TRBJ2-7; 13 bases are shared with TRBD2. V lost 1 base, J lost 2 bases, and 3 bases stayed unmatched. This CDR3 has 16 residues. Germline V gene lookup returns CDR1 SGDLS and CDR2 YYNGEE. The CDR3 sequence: CASSVTGTSGAYEQYF. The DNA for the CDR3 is TGTGCCAGCAGCGTAACCGGGACTAGCGGGGCCTACGAGCAGTACTTC.

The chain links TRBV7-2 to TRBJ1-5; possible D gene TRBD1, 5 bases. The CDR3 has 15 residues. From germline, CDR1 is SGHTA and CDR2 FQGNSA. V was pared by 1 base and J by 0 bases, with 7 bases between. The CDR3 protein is CASSLEGYSNQPQHF. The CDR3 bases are TGTGCCAGCAGCTTAGAGGGGTATAGCAATCAGCCCCAGCATTTT.

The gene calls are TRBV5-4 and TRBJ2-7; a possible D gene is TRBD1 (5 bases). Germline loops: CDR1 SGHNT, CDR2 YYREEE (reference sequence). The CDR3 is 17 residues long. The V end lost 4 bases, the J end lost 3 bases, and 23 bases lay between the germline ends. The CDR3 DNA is TGTGCCAGCAGCGATGACAGAGACACGTCACATTACTACGAGCAGTACGTC. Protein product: CASSDDRDTSHYYEQYV.

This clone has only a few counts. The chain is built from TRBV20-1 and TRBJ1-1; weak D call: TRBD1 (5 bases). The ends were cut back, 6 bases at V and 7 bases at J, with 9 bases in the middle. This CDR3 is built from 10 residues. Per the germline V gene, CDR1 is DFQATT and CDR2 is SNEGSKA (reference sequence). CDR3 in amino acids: CSAGGDEAFF. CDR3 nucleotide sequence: TGCAGTGCGGGGGGAGATGAAGCTTTCTTT.

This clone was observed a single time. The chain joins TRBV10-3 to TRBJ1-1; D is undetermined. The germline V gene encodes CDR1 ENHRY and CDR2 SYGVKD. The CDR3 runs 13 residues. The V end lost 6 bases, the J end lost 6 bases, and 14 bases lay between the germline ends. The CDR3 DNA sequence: TGTGCCATCAGGGCCGCTTCCTCCCCTGAAGCTTTCTTT. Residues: CAIRAASSPEAFF.

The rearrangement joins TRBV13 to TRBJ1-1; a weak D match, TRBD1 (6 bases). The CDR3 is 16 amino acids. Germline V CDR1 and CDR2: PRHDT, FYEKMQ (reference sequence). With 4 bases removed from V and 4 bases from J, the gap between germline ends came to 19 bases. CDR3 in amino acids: CASSSRTRGRATEAFF. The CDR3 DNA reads TGTGCCAGCAGCTCCCGTACCAGGGGACGGGCCACTGAAGCTTTCTTT.

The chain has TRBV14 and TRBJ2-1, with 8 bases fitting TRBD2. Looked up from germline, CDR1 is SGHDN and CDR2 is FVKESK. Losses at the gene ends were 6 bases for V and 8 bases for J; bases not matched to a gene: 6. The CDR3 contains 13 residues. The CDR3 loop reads CASRRTSTYEQFF. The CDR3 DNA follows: TGTGCCAGCAGACGGACTAGCACGTATGAGCAGTTCTTC.

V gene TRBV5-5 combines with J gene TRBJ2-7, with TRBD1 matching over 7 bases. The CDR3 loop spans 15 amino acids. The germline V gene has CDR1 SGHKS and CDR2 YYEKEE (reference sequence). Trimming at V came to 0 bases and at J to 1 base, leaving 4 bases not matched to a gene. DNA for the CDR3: TGTGCCAGCAGCTTGGGACAGGGTAAATCCTACGAGCAGTACGTC. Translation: CASSLGQGKSYEQYV.

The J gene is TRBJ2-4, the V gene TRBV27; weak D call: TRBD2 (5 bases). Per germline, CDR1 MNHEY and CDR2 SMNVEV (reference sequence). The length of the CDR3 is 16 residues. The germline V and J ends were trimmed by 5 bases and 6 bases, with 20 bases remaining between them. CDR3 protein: CASSTRQTERVNIQYF. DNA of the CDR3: TGTGCCAGCAGTACCCGACAAACCGAGAGGGTAAACATTCAGTACTTC.

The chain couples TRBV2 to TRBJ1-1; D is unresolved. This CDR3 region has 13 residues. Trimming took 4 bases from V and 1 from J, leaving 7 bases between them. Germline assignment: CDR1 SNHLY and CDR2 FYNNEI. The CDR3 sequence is CASSGPWNTEAFF. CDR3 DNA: TGTGCCAGCAGTGGTCCCTGGAACACTGAAGCTTTCTTT.

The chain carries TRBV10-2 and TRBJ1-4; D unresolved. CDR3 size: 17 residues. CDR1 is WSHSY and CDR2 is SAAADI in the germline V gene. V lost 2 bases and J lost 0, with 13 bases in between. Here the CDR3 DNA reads TGCGCCAGCAGTGAGCCGCGGACCGGGGCAACTAATGAAAAACTGTTTTTT. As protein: CASSEPRTGATNEKLFF.

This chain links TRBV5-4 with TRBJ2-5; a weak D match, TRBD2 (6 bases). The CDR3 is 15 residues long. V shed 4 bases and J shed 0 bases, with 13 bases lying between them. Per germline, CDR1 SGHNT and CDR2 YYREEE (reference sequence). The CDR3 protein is CASSRPSGDQETQYF. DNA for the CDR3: TGTGCCAGCAGCCGTCCTTCGGGGGACCAAGAGACCCAGTACTTC.

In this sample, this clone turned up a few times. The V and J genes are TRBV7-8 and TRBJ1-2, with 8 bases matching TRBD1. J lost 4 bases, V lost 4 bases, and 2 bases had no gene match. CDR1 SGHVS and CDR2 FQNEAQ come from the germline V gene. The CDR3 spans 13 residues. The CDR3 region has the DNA TGTGCCAGCAGCTCCGGACAGGGCTATGGCTACACCTTC. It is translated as CASSSGQGYGYTF.

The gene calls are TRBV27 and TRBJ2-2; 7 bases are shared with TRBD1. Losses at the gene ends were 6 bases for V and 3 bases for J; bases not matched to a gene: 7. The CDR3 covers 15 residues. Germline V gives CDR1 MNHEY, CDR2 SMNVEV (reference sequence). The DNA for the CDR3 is TGTGCCAGCAGAAGGACAGGACAATACACCGGGGAGCTGTTTTTT. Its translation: CASRRTGQYTGELFF.

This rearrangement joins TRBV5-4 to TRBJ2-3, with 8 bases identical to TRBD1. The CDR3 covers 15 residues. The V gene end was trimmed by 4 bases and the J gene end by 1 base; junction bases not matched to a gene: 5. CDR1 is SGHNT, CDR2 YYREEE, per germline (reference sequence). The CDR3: CASSTPTGGTDTQYF. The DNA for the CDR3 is TGTGCCAGCAGCACCCCGACAGGGGGCACAGATACGCAGTATTTT.

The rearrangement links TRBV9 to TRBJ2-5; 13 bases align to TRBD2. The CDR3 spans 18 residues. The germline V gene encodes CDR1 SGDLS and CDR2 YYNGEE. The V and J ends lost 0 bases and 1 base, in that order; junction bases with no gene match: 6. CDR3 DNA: TGTGCCAGCAGCGTAGGACTAGCGGGGGGTACCCGCCAAGAGACCCAGTACTTC. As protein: CASSVGLAGGTRQETQYF.